A selection of T cell receptor beta chains follows, all from one sample in a study of shared clonotypes between healthy human individuals. The repertoire was sequenced with immunoSEQ multiplex PCR; TCRdb's copy has only in-frame clones and lacks some. The table lists roughly 2.4 million clones, under 97% of them singletons. Sequences were obtained from naive CD4+ T cells sorted from blood. The receptor source for this set is a man younger than 35 in good health. The CDR3 runs from the conserved cysteine through the conserved F or W. Size values are once, few and many counts, or a class for expanded clones, and some rows have none.

length: 16
size: NA
V: TRBV7-2
J: TRBJ1-2
CDR3: CASSLGAVAGGRGYTF

length: 15
size: NA
V: TRBV7-9
J: TRBJ2-3
CDR3: CASAGTSPGADTQYF

length: 14
size: NA
V: TRBV7-2
J: TRBJ2-3
CDR3: CASSLGGGLDTQYF

length: 14
size: NA
V: TRBV11-2
J: TRBJ2-7
CDR3: CASSLGGINYEQYF

length: 13
size: NA
V: TRBV13
J: TRBJ2-1
CDR3: CASSLKRENEQFF

length: 17
size: NA
V: TRBV30
J: TRBJ2-3
CDR3: CAWSPLGSAGGPDTQYF

length: 14
size: NA
V: TRBV6-1
J: TRBJ2-7
CDR3: CASSTRLGRGEQYF

length: 15
size: NA
V: TRBV5-6
J: TRBJ2-6
CDR3: CASSRLGPGANVLTF

length: 13
size: once
V: TRBV4-3
J: TRBJ2-5
CDR3: CASSQGIERTQYF

length: 13
size: NA
V: TRBV11-2
J: TRBJ2-3
CDR3: CASSLALPDTQYF

length: 16
size: once
V: TRBV7-9
J: TRBJ1-5
CDR3: CASSHIPGQGDQPQHF

length: 16
size: once
V: TRBV5-1
J: TRBJ1-1
CDR3: CASSLEIQGGSTEAFF

length: 17
size: NA
V: TRBV7-2
J: TRBJ2-6
CDR3: CASSLGGQGSGANVLTF

length: 14
size: NA
V: TRBV28
J: TRBJ2-1
CDR3: CASSLGPQGHEQFF

length: 15
size: NA
V: TRBV19
J: TRBJ1-2
CDR3: CASSSTGGEYYGYTF

length: 17
size: NA
V: TRBV5-1
J: TRBJ2-1
CDR3: CASSLLRWEDSYNEQFF

length: 15
size: NA
V: TRBV2
J: TRBJ2-7
CDR3: CASRRTGLMFDEQYF

length: 16
size: NA
V: TRBV5-1
J: TRBJ2-2
CDR3: CASSLGSGRLTGELFF

length: 13
size: NA
V: TRBV15
J: TRBJ1-6
CDR3: CATSSTGGSPLHF

length: 14
size: NA
V: TRBV2
J: TRBJ2-5
CDR3: CASSGQGAGETQYF

length: 16
size: NA
V: TRBV6-1
J: TRBJ2-2
CDR3: CASSENRSVNTGELFF

length: 14
size: NA
V: TRBV5-1
J: TRBJ2-5
CDR3: CASSLDSRGETQYF

length: 14
size: few
V: TRBV18
J: TRBJ1-6
CDR3: CASSPGQINSPLHF

length: 14
size: NA
V: TRBV6-5
J: TRBJ2-1
CDR3: CASSYGGSLDEQFF

length: 13
size: once
V: TRBV4-1
J: TRBJ2-1
CDR3: CASSPRLLNEQFF

length: 15
size: NA
V: TRBV11-2
J: TRBJ1-4
CDR3: CASSLVLATNEKLFF

length: 15
size: NA
V: TRBV6-6
J: TRBJ2-2
CDR3: CASSYAGTGTGELFF

length: 14
size: NA
V: TRBV5-6
J: TRBJ2-7
CDR3: CASSLLDSNYEQYF

length: 19
size: NA
V: TRBV15
J: TRBJ1-3
CDR3: CATSSVFSRDGYSGNTIYF

length: 14
size: NA
V: TRBV6-5
J: TRBJ1-1
CDR3: CASSYSDRGRRAFF

length: 15
size: NA
V: TRBV7-2
J: TRBJ2-1
CDR3: CASSISGRANNEQFF

length: 11
size: NA
V: TRBV28
J: TRBJ2-7
CDR3: CASAKGYEQYF

length: 15
size: NA
V: TRBV7-9
J: TRBJ2-3
CDR3: CASSPGQGKGDTQYF

length: 15
size: NA
V: TRBV7-9
J: TRBJ2-7
CDR3: CASSSQGTLPYEQYF

length: 14
size: few
V: TRBV19
J: TRBJ1-2
CDR3: CASSMDRVVDGYTF

length: 14
size: NA
V: TRBV9
J: TRBJ1-1
CDR3: CASSVRSSNTEAFF

length: 13
size: NA
V: TRBV6-5
J: TRBJ2-5
CDR3: CASTRVYQETQYF

length: 13
size: NA
V: TRBV5-6
J: TRBJ2-5
CDR3: CASSQDRGETQYF

length: 18
size: NA
V: TRBV23-1
J: TRBJ2-7
CDR3: CASSQSMGKGQKDYEQYF

length: 13
size: NA
V: TRBV10-3
J: TRBJ1-4
CDR3: CAISEGVREKLFF